These T cell receptor beta chains were read from a single sample in a study of molecular identifiers for immune sequencing clone quantification. TCRdb independently ran MiXCR on the PCR reads; one entry per CDR3 protein. The data hold more than 450,000 distinct CDR3 sequences, with roughly 26% observed a single time. Sequencing was carried out using naive CD8+ T cells from blood, with Jurkat cell RNA spiked in. The source is a human donor in good health. Some libraries in this study had Jurkat cell RNA spiked in. Each CDR3 is given with its conserved first and last residue. A D gene is named only where the DNA matches it firmly. Where a row states a size, it is once, few, many or the class of an expanded clone; other rows omit it.

>.|TRBV18|16|many|TRBJ1-1
CASSPKTPWENTEAFF
TGTGCCAGCTCTCCCAAAACGCCTTGGGAGAACACTGAAGCTTTCTTT
>TRBD1|TRBV12-3/TRBV12-4|14|few|TRBJ1-4
CASSSTGVGEKLFF
TGTGCCAGCAGTTCGACAGGGGTCGGCGAAAAACTGTTTTTT
>.|TRBV2|13|few|TRBJ1-1
CASGWGLNTEAFF
TGTGCCAGCGGGTGGGGGCTGAACACTGAAGCTTTCTTT
>TRBD2|TRBV9|18|.|TRBJ2-6
CASSVESGRSSGANVLTF
TGTGCCAGCAGCGTAGAGTCCGGGAGGAGCTCTGGGGCCAACGTCCTGACTTTC
>.|TRBV18|16|.|TRBJ1-1
CASSPRDGGLNTEAFF
TGTGCCAGCTCACCTCGGGACGGGGGCTTGAACACTGAAGCTTTCTTT
>TRBD2|TRBV28|14|few|TRBJ2-3
CASSSSGIGDTQYF
TGTGCCAGCAGTTCTAGCGGGATTGGGGATACGCAGTATTTT
>.|TRBV11-2|16|.|TRBJ2-1
CASSFHHNRANNEQFF
TGTGCCAGCAGCTTCCATCATAATAGAGCCAACAATGAGCAGTTCTTC
>.|TRBV2|12|.|TRBJ1-2
CASPDSNYGYTF
TGTGCCAGCCCCGACAGTAACTATGGCTACACCTTC
>TRBD1|TRBV19|14|many|TRBJ1-5
CASSPGQEVSPQHF
TGTGCCAGTAGTCCGGGACAGGAGGTTTCGCCCCAGCATTTT
>.|TRBV13|15|many|TRBJ1-4
CASSIQGRNNEKLFF
TGTGCCAGCAGCATTCAGGGACGGAATAATGAAAAACTGTTTTTT
>.|TRBV14|22|.|TRBJ2-6
CASSQTGASGDLPISGTNVLTF
TGTGCCAGCAGCCAAACAGGAGCCTCCGGGGACCTCCCGATCTCTGGGACCAACGTCCTGACTTTC
>.|TRBV15|14|.|TRBJ2-3
CATSQDTYTDTQYF
TGTGCCACCAGCCAAGACACCTACACAGATACGCAGTATTTT
>.|TRBV12-3/TRBV12-4|12|many|TRBJ1-5
CASSTMGQPQHF
TGTGCCAGCAGTACCATGGGTCAGCCCCAGCATTTT
>.|TRBV6-5|15|.|TRBJ2-7
CAGSYLGGSGYGRYF
TGTGCCGGCAGTTACTTAGGAGGTTCTGGATACGGGCGGTACTTC
>TRBD2|TRBV9|15|.|TRBJ2-7
CASSPSALAGYEQYF
TGTGCCAGCAGCCCAAGCGCACTAGCGGGTTACGAGCAGTACTTC
>.|TRBV19|16|many|TRBJ2-3
CASSMPDTVHTDTQYF
TGTGCCAGTAGTATGCCGGACACCGTCCACACAGATACGCAGTATTTT
>.|TRBV20-1|14|many|TRBJ2-7
CSASPLGTTYEQYF
TGCAGTGCTAGCCCTTTGGGGACAACCTACGAGCAGTACTTC
>.|TRBV20-1|17|.|TRBJ2-3
CSARAPRFRLSTDTQYF
TGCAGTGCTAGAGCGCCCCGGTTTCGGTTGAGCACAGATACGCAGTATTTT
>TRBD1|TRBV7-9|15|few|TRBJ2-1
CASSSPGQGLNEQFF
TGTGCCAGCAGCTCACCGGGACAGGGTCTCAATGAGCAGTTCTTC
>TRBD1|TRBV5-5|15|.|TRBJ1-1
CASSLEAGGFTEAFF
TGTGCCAGCAGCTTGGAGGCAGGGGGCTTCACTGAAGCTTTCTTT
>.|TRBV6-1|12|.|TRBJ2-7
CASSEDAHEQYF
TGTGCCAGCAGTGAAGACGCCCACGAGCAGTACTTC
>.|TRBV7-9|16|many|TRBJ2-2
CASSLTGQISTGELFF
TGTGCCAGCAGCTTAACCGGGCAGATAAGCACCGGGGAGCTGTTTTTT
>.|TRBV6-2/TRBV6-3|15|few|TRBJ1-4
CASRPGTQSNEKLFF
TGTGCCAGCAGGCCCGGGACCCAGTCTAATGAAAAACTGTTTTTT
>.|TRBV6-2/TRBV6-3|16|few|TRBJ1-3
CASSYSTTDSGNTIYF
TGTGCCAGCAGTTACTCGACGACAGACTCTGGAAACACCATATATTTT
>.|TRBV7-2|15|few|TRBJ1-5
CASSLEQNSNQPQHF
TGTGCCAGCAGCTTAGAGCAGAATAGCAATCAGCCCCAGCATTTT
>.|TRBV19|14|.|TRBJ1-5
CASSIDSGPTPQHF
TGTGCCAGTAGTATAGATTCAGGTCCTACGCCCCAGCATTTT
>.|TRBV27|17|.|TRBJ2-4
CASSFGGPARAKDIQYF
TGTGCCAGCAGTTTCGGGGGCCCGGCTCGAGCCAAAGACATTCAGTACTTC
>TRBD2|TRBV5-1|18|many|TRBJ2-3
CASKRFAGGAYDGDTQYF
TGCGCCAGCAAGCGATTTGCGGGAGGGGCCTACGACGGGGATACGCAGTATTTT
>.|TRBV13|15|few|TRBJ2-2
CASSLGTRTTGELFF
TGTGCCAGCAGCTTAGGGACTAGAACCACCGGGGAGCTGTTTTTT
>TRBD2|TRBV4-3|16|many|TRBJ2-3
CASSQELAGVADTQYF
TGCGCCAGCAGCCAAGAATTAGCGGGAGTAGCAGATACGCAGTATTTT
>.|TRBV6-6|13|.|TRBJ1-4
CAGRAGTSEKLFF
TGTGCCGGCAGGGCTGGAACTAGTGAAAAACTGTTTTTT
>.|TRBV24-1|12|.|TRBJ2-2
CATSGWAGELFF
TGTGCCACCAGTGGATGGGCCGGGGAGCTGTTTTTT
>TRBD2|TRBV29-1|16|many|TRBJ2-5
CSVDGLAGELQETQYF
TGCAGCGTAGACGGACTAGCGGGGGAACTTCAAGAGACCCAGTACTTC
>.|TRBV4-3|14|.|TRBJ2-7
CASSPRTLHWEQYF
TGCGCCAGCAGCCCACGGACACTCCACTGGGAGCAGTACTTC
>.|TRBV5-1|14|.|TRBJ1-1
CASSLRQMNTEAFF
TGCGCCAGCAGCTTGAGACAGATGAACACTGAAGCTTTCTTT
>.|TRBV6-2/TRBV6-3|15|few|TRBJ2-2
CASSWNRDGTGELFF
TGTGCCAGCAGCTGGAATCGGGACGGCACCGGGGAGCTGTTTTTT
>.|TRBV4-1|13|.|TRBJ1-1
CASSQLGGSEAFF
TGCGCCAGCAGCCAATTGGGGGGCAGTGAAGCTTTCTTT
>.|TRBV6-6|16|few|TRBJ2-7
CASSYSDTTGIYEQYF
TGTGCCAGCAGTTACTCAGATACCACAGGGATCTACGAGCAGTACTTC
>TRBD2|TRBV7-9|15|few|TRBJ2-2
CASSWGGTNTGELFF
TGTGCCAGCAGCTGGGGGGGAACGAACACCGGGGAGCTGTTTTTT
>TRBD2|TRBV5-1|18|many|TRBJ2-3
CASSLEVLAGLMTDTQYF
TGCGCCAGCAGCTTGGAGGTGTTAGCGGGGTTAATGACAGATACGCAGTATTTT
>.|TRBV6-2/TRBV6-3|16|few|TRBJ1-4
CASSYVEAAINEKLFF
TGTGCCAGCAGTTACGTCGAGGCAGCGATTAATGAAAAACTGTTTTTT
>TRBD1|TRBV7-9|15|.|TRBJ1-1
CASSYTGGADTEAFF
TGTGCCAGCAGCTACACAGGGGGCGCGGACACTGAAGCTTTCTTT
>.|TRBV19|13|few|TRBJ1-1
CASTMGGITEAFF
TGTGCCAGTACCATGGGGGGTATCACTGAAGCTTTCTTT
>.|TRBV5-6|14|many|TRBJ2-1
CASSLGSGFNEQFF
TGTGCCAGCAGCTTGGGGTCGGGGTTCAATGAGCAGTTCTTC